This TCR beta chain is drawn from a study of shared clonotypes between healthy human individuals. Study information: Ranging from 18 to 49 in age, donors were a couple of women and a few men. CD4 naive cells filled three plates per donor, CD4 memory three, CD8 naive two and CD8 memory one. General study results and limits: When compared with the clonotypes that were shared by all four sorted-subset donors, the non-shared clonotypes turned out to have lower generation probabilities. In the sorted subsets, rarefaction showed sequencing was incomplete despite large depth.

Points on this clone: Its antigen is not identified. This same CDR3 is encoded by further DNA sequences in the sample.

CDR3 length equals 15 residues. V lost 6 bases, J lost 2 bases, and 13 bases lay in between. CDR1 and CDR2 from the germline V gene are KGHSH and LQKENI. Using immunoSEQ multiplex PCR, the repertoire was profiled, and TCRdb retains in-frame clones only, with some absent. The repertoire holds approximately 2.1 million clones, over 90% seen once, with 0.39% in the top ten. The sequenced sample was naive CD4+ T cells from PBMCs. Subset: CD45RA+ positively selected. V is TRBV18 and J is TRBJ1-4; D unclear. This TCR was sampled from a man in his late teens or twenties in good health. Some clones in this sample may be carry-over from other donors' samples. CDR3 in DNA: TGTGCCAGCTCGCTCAGCGGTTTGACTAATGAAAAACTGTTTTTT. Protein sequence: CASSLSGLTNEKLFF.